The present T cell receptor (beta chain) was sequenced within a study of OX40 agonist ivuxolimab in advanced cancers. Points from the study as a whole: CD8+ T cells showed, on average, more clonal expansion than CD4+ cells.

For this clone: Antigen specificity is unknown.

Only in-frame clones appear in the TCRdb table, and some are missing; sequencing was by immunoSEQ multiplex PCR. The sample lists some 74,000 clones; more than 75% were seen once. V was pared by 6 bases and J by 5 bases, with 17 bases between. The CDR3 is 15 amino acids. Germline V lookup: CDR1 SGHTA, CDR2 FQGNSA. The chain combines TRBV7-2 with TRBJ2-1; D not resolved. The sequences come from CD4+ or CD8+ T cells sorted from blood, collected in a trial of the OX40 agonist ivuxolimab. The origin of this receptor is an adult with an advanced solid tumor such as melanoma, head and neck, liver or kidney cancer. CDR3 DNA: TGTGCCAGCAGTTCTTGGGCCGTCAGCGACAATGAGCAGTTCTTC. It specifies CASSSWAVSDNEQFF.